One sample yielded the 15 T cell receptor beta chains listed below, sequenced in a study of type 1 regulatory T cells (dated by TCRdb to 2020 to 2023). The antigens these receptors bind are not known. TCRdb records Illumina MiSeq as the sequencer. TCRdb trimmed the raw reads at Q25, called clones with MiXCR and kept productive beta chains. Entries are consolidated by CDR3 protein sequence, retaining the most common genes and DNA. The table for this sample lists tens of thousands of distinct CDR3 sequences; less than 65% of them were counted only once. The top ten hold 1.5% to 2% of the sample. Sequenced: cultured non-Tr1 T cells, either the whole culture or a sorted T cell fraction (not recorded which). In light of the paper, this sample's cell subset or site label describes: non-Tr1 population from the T-allo10 product. These receptor sequences come from a human donor in good health.

The chain uses TRBV20-1 and TRBJ2-1, with D perhaps TRBD1 or TRBD2 (5 bases each). This CDR3 comprises 15 residues. Looked up from germline, CDR1 is DFQATT and CDR2 is SNEGSKA (reference sequence). V was clipped by 3 bases and J by 8 bases, with 20 bases between them. CDR3 sequence (DNA): TGCAGTGCTAGCCTAATTGGGCAGGGAGCCCATGAGCAGTTCTTC. This sequence encodes CSASLIGQGAHEQFF.

This clonotype turned up a few times. V and J are TRBV7-8 and TRBJ2-2; D not certain. Germline V CDR1 and CDR2: SGHVS, FQNEAQ. The CDR3 is 17 amino acids. V shed 5 bases and J shed 5 bases, with 21 bases lying between them. CDR3: CASSPPLRIQRTGELFF. Here the CDR3 DNA reads TGTGCCAGCAGCCCTCCACTCCGCATCCAGAGAACCGGGGAGCTGTTTTTT.

This clonotype has only a few counts. DNA for the CDR3: TGTGCCAGCAGCCCGAGTGGGACAGACAACACCGGGGAGCTGTTTTTT. Its translation: CASSPSGTDNTGELFF. V usage is TRBV12-3 or TRBV12-4 and J usage is TRBJ2-2; 7 bases are a match to TRBD1. V shed 6 bases and J 2 bases; nucleotides not matched to a gene: 9. This CDR3 has 16 residues.

This clonotype was recorded many times. The V gene is TRBV12-3 or TRBV12-4, the J gene TRBJ2-2; D is possibly TRBD2 (6 bases). V lost 7 bases, J lost 1 base, and 10 bases lay in between. The length of the CDR3 is 14 residues. The CDR3 spells CASKDYLNTGELFF. The DNA of the CDR3 is TGTGCCAGCAAGGACTACCTGAACACCGGGGAGCTGTTTTTT.

This clonotype has a handful of counts. This rearrangement joins TRBV11-2 to TRBJ2-1, with 7 bases lining up with TRBD2. Trimming took 3 bases from V and 4 from J; bases not matched to a gene: 12. CDR3 length: 17 amino acids. CDR1 is SGHAT, CDR2 FQNNGV, per germline. The CDR3 sequence: CASSFLAVSLMYNEQFF. The CDR3 coding sequence is TGTGCCAGCAGCTTTCTAGCGGTAAGCTTAATGTACAATGAGCAGTTCTTC.

This clonotype was detected once. This chain links TRBV5-1 with TRBJ2-1; 7 nucleotides align to TRBD1. Germline V gene data show CDR1 as SGHRS and CDR2 as YFSETQ. V gave up 2 bases and J gave up 6 bases; unmatched junction bases: 5. The length of the CDR3 is 14 residues. Here the CDR3 reads CASSFGQGVNEQFF. CDR3 nucleotides: TGCGCCAGCAGCTTCGGGCAGGGGGTCAATGAGCAGTTCTTC.

This clonotype showed up just a few times. The CDR3 here is CASSSGTSSADIQYF. The CDR3 nucleotides read TGTGCCAGCAGCTCCGGGACTTCCTCGGCGGACATTCAGTACTTC. This sequence joins TRBV7-9 and TRBJ2-4; possible D gene TRBD2, 6 bases. This CDR3 is 15 amino acids long. CDR1 SEHNR and CDR2 FQNEAQ come from the germline V gene (reference sequence). With 4 bases removed from V and 8 bases from J, the gap between germline ends came to 18 bases.

The CDR3 region is CATSQSDGETQYF. In nucleotides, the CDR3 is TGTGCCACCAGTCAGTCGGATGGAGAGACCCAGTACTTC. This chain links TRBV24-1 with TRBJ2-5; D remains ambiguous. V was shortened by 6 bases and J by 4 bases, with 11 bases between the two germline ends. The CDR3 covers 13 residues. Germline V gives CDR1 KGHDR, CDR2 SFDVKD.

The chain couples TRBV24-1 to TRBJ1-2, with 9 bases that match TRBD1. This CDR3 has 15 amino acids. CDR1 is KGHDR and CDR2 is SFDVKD in the germline V gene. The ends lost 4 bases at V and 7 bases at J; junction bases unmatched: 9. CDR3 DNA: TGTGCCACCAGTGACCGGGACAGGGCGTACAGTGGCTACACCTTC. Protein sequence: CATSDRDRAYSGYTF.

V and J are TRBV7-8 and TRBJ1-4; possible D gene TRBD1, 5 bases. Germline V gene lookup returns CDR1 SGHVS and CDR2 FQNEAQ. Between the trimmed V and J ends, which lost 1 base and 5 bases, there was a span of 8 bases. This CDR3 spans 14 amino acids. This CDR3 reads CASSLGQQNEKLFF. CDR3 bases: TGTGCCAGCAGCTTAGGACAGCAGAATGAAAAACTGTTTTTT.

Details on this clonotype: The conserved phenylalanine or tryptophan normally closing the CDR3 is absent here, so this likely arose from a read error. It is unclear where the CDR3 begins or ends on the DNA, so no DNA is shown, and the CDR3 is as TCRdb lists it. The V gene is TRBV3-1, the J gene TRBJ2-1; the table names TRBD2, a call not compared with the DNA. The CDR3 has 13 amino acids, counting both end residues. Germline V gene lookup returns CDR1 LGHDT and CDR2 YNNKEL (reference sequence). CDR3 sequence: CASSQVSLAGVVL.

The genes are TRBV9 and TRBJ2-2; the match to TRBD2 covers 10 bases. Germline V gene lookup returns CDR1 SGDLS and CDR2 YYNGEE. This CDR3 has 16 residues. After removal of 3 bases from V and 4 bases from J, the junction contained 6 bases not matched to a gene. This CDR3 is CASSALAGAATGELFF. In DNA form, the CDR3 reads TGTGCCAGCAGCGCTCTAGCGGGGGCCGCCACCGGGGAGCTGTTTTTT.

This clonotype came up once. The V gene is TRBV20-1, the J gene TRBJ1-3; TRBD1 matches at 7 bases. Trimming at V came to 6 bases and at J to 2 bases, leaving 10 bases not matched to a gene. From germline, CDR1 is DFQATT and CDR2 SNEGSKA (reference sequence). The length of the CDR3 is 15 residues. The CDR3 sequence: CSARRDSTTGNTIYF. The CDR3 DNA reads as TGCAGTGCACGACGGGACAGCACAACTGGAAACACCATATATTTT.

This clonotype was observed a single time. This rearrangement joins TRBV5-1 to TRBJ1-5; TRBD1 agrees at 7 bases. V gave up 4 bases and J gave up 6 bases; unmatched junction bases: 7. The germline V gene encodes CDR1 SGHRS and CDR2 YFSETQ. The length of the CDR3 is 14 residues. The CDR3 spells CASSRQGGSQPQHF. The CDR3 nucleotides read TGCGCCAGCAGCCGACAGGGAGGGAGTCAGCCCCAGCATTTT.

This clonotype was counted once. The genes are TRBV11-3 and TRBJ2-5; 9 nucleotides match TRBD1. The junction had 6 bases not matched to a gene; V was cut back by 5 bases and J by 5 bases. Germline V gene sequence: CDR1 SGHNT, CDR2 YENEEA. The CDR3 is 14 amino acids. The CDR3 nucleotides are TGTGCCAGCAGCCTCGGACAGGGGCGGGAGACCCAGTACTTC. Translated: CASSLGQGRETQYF.